The present T cell receptor (beta chain) was sequenced within a study of T cells in Graves' hyperthyroidism and ophthalmopathy. This clonotype turned up a few times. Germline V lookup: CDR1 SEHNR, CDR2 FQNEAQ (reference sequence). CDR3 length: 15 amino acids. V shed 5 bases, J shed 9 bases, and the junction held 12 bases outside the gene matches. The investigators amplified TCR beta CDR3 regions from RNA transcripts. A first-round RT-PCR of the TCR CDR3 used the HTBI primer set. Each CDR3 protein gets one entry after TCRdb re-called the multiplex PCR reads with MiXCR. The table has hundreds of thousands of distinct CDR3 sequences, 46% seen once; the top ten hold approximately 8.2%.

The rearrangement uses TRBV7-9 and TRBJ1-1; 10 nucleotides agree with TRBD1. The specimen sequenced was peripheral blood or thyroid tissue (not recorded which). The sequence was obtained from a woman between 18 and 29 years old with Graves' hyperthyroidism. CDR3 sequence reads: CASSPPGTGVLKAFF. CDR3 bases: TGTGCCAGCAGCCCCCCGGGGACAGGGGTACTGAAAGCTTTCTTT.